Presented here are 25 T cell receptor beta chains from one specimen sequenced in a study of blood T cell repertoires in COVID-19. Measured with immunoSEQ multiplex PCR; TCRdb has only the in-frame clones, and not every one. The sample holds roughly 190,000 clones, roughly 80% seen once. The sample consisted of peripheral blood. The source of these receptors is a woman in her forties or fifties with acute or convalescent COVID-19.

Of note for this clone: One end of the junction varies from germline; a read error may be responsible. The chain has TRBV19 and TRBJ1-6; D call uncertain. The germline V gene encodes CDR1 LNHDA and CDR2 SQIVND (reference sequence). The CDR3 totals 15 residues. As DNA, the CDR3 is TGTACCAGTAGTATAGCCGGACTTTATAATTCACCCCTCCACTTT. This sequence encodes CTSSIAGLYNSPLHF.

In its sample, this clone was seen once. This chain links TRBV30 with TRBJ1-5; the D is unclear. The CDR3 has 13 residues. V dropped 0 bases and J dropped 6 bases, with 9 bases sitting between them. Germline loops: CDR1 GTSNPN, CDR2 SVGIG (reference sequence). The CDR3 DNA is TGTGCCTGGAGTGTACGAGAGGGTCAGCCCCAGCATTTT. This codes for CAWSVREGQPQHF.

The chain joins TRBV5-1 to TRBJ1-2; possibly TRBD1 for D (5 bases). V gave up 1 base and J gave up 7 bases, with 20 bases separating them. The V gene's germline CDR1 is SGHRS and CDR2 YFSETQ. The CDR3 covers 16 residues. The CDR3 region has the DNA TGCGCCAGCAGCTTGCCCCCCCTTAGGGGTGAGAGTGGCTACACCTTC. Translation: CASSLPPLRGESGYTF.

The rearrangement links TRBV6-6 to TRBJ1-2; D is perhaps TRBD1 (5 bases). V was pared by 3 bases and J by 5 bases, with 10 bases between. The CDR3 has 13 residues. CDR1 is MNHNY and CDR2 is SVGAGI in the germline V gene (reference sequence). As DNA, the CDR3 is TGTGCCAGCAGTTATGCCGCAGGGTATGGCTACACCTTC. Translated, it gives CASSYAAGYGYTF.

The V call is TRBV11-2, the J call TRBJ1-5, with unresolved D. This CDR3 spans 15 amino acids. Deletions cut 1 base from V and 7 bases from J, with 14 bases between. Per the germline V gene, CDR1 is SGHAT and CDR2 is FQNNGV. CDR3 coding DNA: TGTGCCAGCAGCTTAGGGAGTCCTAAGGTCCAGCCCCAGCATTTT. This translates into CASSLGSPKVQPQHF.

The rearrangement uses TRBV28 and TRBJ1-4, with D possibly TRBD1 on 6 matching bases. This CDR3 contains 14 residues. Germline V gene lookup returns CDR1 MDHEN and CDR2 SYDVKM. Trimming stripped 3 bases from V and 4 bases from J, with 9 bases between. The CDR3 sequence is CASSLGALNEKLFF. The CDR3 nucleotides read TGTGCCAGCAGTTTGGGGGCCCTTAATGAAAAACTGTTTTTT.

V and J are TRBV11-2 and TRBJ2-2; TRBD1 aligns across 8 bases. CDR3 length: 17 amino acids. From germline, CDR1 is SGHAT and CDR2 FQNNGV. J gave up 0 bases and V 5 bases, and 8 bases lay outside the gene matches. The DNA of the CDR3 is TGTGCCAGCAGCCATCCACCGGGACAGGCGAACACCGGGGAGCTGTTTTTT. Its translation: CASSHPPGQANTGELFF.

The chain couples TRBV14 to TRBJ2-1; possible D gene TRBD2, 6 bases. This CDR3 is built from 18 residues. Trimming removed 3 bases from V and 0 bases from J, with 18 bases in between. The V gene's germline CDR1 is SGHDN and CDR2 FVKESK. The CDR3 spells CASSQVLRRVSSYNEQFF. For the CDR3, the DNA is TGTGCCAGCAGCCAGGTCTTAAGGAGGGTTTCCTCCTACAATGAGCAGTTCTTC.

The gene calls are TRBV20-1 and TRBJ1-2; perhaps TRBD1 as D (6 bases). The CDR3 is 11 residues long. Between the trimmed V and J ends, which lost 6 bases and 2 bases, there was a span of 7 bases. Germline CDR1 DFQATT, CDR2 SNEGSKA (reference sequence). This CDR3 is CSAGQNYGYTF. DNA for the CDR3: TGCAGTGCCGGACAGAACTATGGCTACACCTTC.

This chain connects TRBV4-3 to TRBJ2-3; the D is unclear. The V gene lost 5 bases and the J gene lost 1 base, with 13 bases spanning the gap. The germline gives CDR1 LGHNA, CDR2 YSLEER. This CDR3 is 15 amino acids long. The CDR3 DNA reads TGCGCCAGCAGCTTAAGTGCGGTGGGCACAGATACGCAGTATTTT. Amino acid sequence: CASSLSAVGTDTQYF.

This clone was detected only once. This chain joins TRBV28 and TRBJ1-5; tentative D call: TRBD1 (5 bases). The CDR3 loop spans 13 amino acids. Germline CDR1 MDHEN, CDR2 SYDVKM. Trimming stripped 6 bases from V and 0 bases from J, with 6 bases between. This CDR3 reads CASRTDSNQPQHF. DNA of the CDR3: TGTGCCAGCAGGACAGATAGCAATCAGCCCCAGCATTTT. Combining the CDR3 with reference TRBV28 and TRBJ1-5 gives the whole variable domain DVKVTQSSRYLVKRTGEKVFLECVQDMDHENMFWYRQDPGLGLRLIYFSYDVKMKEKGDIPEGYSVSREKKERFSLILESASTNQTSMYLCASRTDSNQPQHFGDGTRLSIL.

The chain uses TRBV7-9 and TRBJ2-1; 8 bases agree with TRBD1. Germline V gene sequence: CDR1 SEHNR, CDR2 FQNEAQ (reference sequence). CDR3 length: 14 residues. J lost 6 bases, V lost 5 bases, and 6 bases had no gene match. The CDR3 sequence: CASSDRGSGNEQFF. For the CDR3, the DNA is TGTGCCAGCAGCGACAGGGGATCGGGCAATGAGCAGTTCTTC.

CDR3 nucleotides: TGCAGCGGCCGGGACAGGGTTACAGATACGCAGTATTTT. Translated: CSGRDRVTDTQYF. The gene calls are TRBV29-1 and TRBJ2-3; 9 bases match TRBD1. Germline V gives CDR1 SQVTM, CDR2 ANQGSEA. The CDR3 contains 13 residues. V shed 7 bases, J shed 3 bases, and the junction held 5 bases outside the gene matches.

The CDR3 loop is CATSREGEGSQHF. The DNA for the CDR3 is TGTGCCACCAGCAGAGAGGGGGAGGGGAGCCAGCATTTT. The rearrangement links TRBV15 to TRBJ1-5; weak D call: TRBD1 (5 bases). The germline V and J ends were trimmed by 0 bases and 12 bases, with 12 bases remaining between them. In germline, CDR1 is LNHNV, CDR2 YYDKDF (reference sequence). The length of the CDR3 is 13 residues.

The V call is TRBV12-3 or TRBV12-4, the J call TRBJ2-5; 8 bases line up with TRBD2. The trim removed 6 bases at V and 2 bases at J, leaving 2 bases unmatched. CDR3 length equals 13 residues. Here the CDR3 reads CASRLADQETQYF. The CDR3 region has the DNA TGTGCCAGCAGACTAGCGGATCAAGAGACCCAGTACTTC.

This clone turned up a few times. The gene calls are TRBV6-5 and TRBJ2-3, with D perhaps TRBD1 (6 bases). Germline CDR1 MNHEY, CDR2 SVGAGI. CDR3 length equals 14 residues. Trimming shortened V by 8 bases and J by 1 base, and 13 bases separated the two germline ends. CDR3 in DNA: TGTGCCAGCGGACAGTCCGGGGGCACAGATACGCAGTATTTT. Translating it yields CASGQSGGTDTQYF.

CDR3 DNA: TGTGCCAGCAGTTTCCTCTGGCGGGGAGCCTACGAGCAGTACTTC. Translating it yields CASSFLWRGAYEQYF. This rearrangement joins TRBV27 to TRBJ2-7; D is possibly TRBD2 (6 bases). The CDR3 is made up of 15 amino acids. Germline loops: CDR1 MNHEY, CDR2 SMNVEV (reference sequence). The V gene lost 3 bases and the J gene lost 2 bases, with 14 bases spanning the gap.

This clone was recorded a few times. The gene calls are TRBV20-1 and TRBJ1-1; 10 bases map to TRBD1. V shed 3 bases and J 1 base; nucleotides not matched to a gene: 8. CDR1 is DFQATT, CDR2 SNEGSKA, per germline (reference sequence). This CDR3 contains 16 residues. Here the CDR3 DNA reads TGCAGTGCTAGTAAGACAGGGGGCGGTAGGAACACTGAAGCTTTCTTT. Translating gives CSASKTGGGRNTEAFF.

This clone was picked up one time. DNA for the CDR3: TGCAGCGGCCTGACTAGCGGGAGAATCTATGAGCAGTTCTTC. Amino acid sequence: CSGLTSGRIYEQFF. This chain links TRBV29-1 with TRBJ2-1; 12 bases fit TRBD2. Losses at the gene ends were 7 bases for V and 8 bases for J; bases not matched to a gene: 9. In germline, CDR1 is SQVTM, CDR2 ANQGSEA. CDR3 length: 14 amino acids.

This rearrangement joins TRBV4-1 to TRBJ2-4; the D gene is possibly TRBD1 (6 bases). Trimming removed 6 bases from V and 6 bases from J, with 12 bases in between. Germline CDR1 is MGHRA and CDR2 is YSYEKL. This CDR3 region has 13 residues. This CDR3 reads CASSLGQTNIQYF. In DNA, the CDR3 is TGCGCCAGCAGTCTCGGACAGACAAACATTCAGTACTTC.

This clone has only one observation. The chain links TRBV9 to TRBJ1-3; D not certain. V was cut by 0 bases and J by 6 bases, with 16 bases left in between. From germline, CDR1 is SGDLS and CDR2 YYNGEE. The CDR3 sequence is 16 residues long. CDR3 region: CASSVVGSGDKNTIYF. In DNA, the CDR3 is TGTGCCAGCAGCGTAGTTGGGAGTGGGGATAAAAACACCATATATTTT. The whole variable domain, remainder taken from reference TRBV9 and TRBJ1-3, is DSGVTQTPKHLITATGQRVTLRCSPRSGDLSVYWYQQSLDQGLQFLIQYYNGEERAKGNILERFSAQQFPDLHSELNLSSLELGDSALYFCASSVVGSGDKNTIYFGEGSWLTVV.

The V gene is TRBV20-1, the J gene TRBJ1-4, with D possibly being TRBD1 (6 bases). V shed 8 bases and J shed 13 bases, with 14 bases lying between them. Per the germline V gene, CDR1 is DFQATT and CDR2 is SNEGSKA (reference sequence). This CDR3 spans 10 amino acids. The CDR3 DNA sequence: TGCAGTCCGCGACAGACAGGACTGTTTTTT. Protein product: CSPRQTGLFF.

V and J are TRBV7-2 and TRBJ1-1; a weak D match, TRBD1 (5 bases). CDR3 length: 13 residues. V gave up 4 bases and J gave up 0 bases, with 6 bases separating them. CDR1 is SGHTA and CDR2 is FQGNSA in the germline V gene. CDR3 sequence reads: CASSSQVNTEAFF. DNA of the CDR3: TGTGCCAGCAGCTCACAGGTGAACACTGAAGCTTTCTTT. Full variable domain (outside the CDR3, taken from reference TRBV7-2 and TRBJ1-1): GAGVSQSPSNKVTEKGKDVELRCDPISGHTALYWYRQSLGQGLEFLIYFQGNSAPDKSGLPSDRFSAERTGGSVSTLTIQRTQQEDSAVYLCASSSQVNTEAFFGQGTRLTVV.

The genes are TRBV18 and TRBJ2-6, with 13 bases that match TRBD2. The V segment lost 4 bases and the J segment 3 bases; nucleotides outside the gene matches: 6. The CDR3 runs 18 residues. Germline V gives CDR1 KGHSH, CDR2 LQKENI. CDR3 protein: CASSRGLAGAYGANVLTF. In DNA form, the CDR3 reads TGTGCCAGCTCACGTGGACTAGCGGGAGCCTATGGGGCCAACGTCCTGACTTTC. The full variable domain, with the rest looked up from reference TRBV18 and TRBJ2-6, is NAGVMQNPRHLVRRRGQEARLRCSPMKGHSHVYWYRQLPEEGLKFMVYLQKENIIDESGMPKERFSAEFPKEGPSILRIQQVVRGDSAAYFCASSRGLAGAYGANVLTFGAGSRLTVL.

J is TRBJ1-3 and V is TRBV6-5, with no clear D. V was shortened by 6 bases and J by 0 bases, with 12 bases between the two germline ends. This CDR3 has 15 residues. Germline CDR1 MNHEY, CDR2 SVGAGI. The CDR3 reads CASRNKHLSGNTIYF. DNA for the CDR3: TGTGCCAGCAGAAATAAACACCTCTCTGGAAACACCATATATTTT.